The 9 T cell receptor beta chains listed next were all sequenced from one sample in a study of control samples from healthy donors and cancer patients. Produced via immunoSEQ multiplex PCR; TCRdb's table is partial and in-frame only. The table includes 30,000 to 40,000 clones, 85% to 95% detected once. The sample comprised PBMCs. These receptors were taken from a man aged 40-50 years with colorectal cancer.

The chain recombines TRBV24-1 with TRBJ1-2, with D perhaps TRBD1 (5 bases). The CDR3 covers 15 residues. Germline V CDR1 and CDR2: KGHDR, SFDVKD. Trimming left V 4 bases short and J 5 bases short, with 16 bases between. DNA for the CDR3: TGTGCCACCAGTGACGGGACCGCCCGGGTGTATGGCTACACCTTC. Translation gives CATSDGTARVYGYTF.

The chain combines TRBV7-9 with TRBJ2-7; no definite D call. This CDR3 is 13 amino acids long. Trimming took off 5 bases at V and 2 bases at J, with 10 bases between the two ends. The V gene's germline CDR1 is SEHNR and CDR2 FQNEAQ (reference sequence). Here the CDR3 reads CASSLLGAYEQYF. The CDR3 DNA sequence: TGTGCCAGCAGCCTACTTGGAGCCTACGAGCAGTACTTC.

The rearrangement uses TRBV6-5 and TRBJ1-3, with D possibly TRBD1 on 5 matching bases. V lost 6 bases, J lost 4 bases, and 16 bases lay in between. Per the germline V gene, CDR1 is MNHEY and CDR2 is SVGAGI. The CDR3 contains 15 residues. The CDR3 reads CASSLGGVAGNTIYF. In DNA, the CDR3 is TGTGCCAGCAGCCTCGGGGGGGTAGCAGGAAACACCATATATTTT.

This chain connects TRBV3-1 (or the pseudogene TRBV3-2) to TRBJ2-5; D is possibly TRBD1 (6 bases). Looked up from germline, CDR1 is LGHDT and CDR2 is YNNKEL (reference sequence). CDR3 length equals 14 residues. Trimming left V 4 bases short and J 0 bases short, with 9 bases between. The CDR3 spells CASSLRQDQETQYF. The CDR3 DNA reads TGTGCCAGCAGCCTCAGACAGGACCAAGAGACCCAGTACTTC.

The V and J genes are TRBV6-2 or TRBV6-3 and TRBJ2-6, with D uncertain. Trimming stripped 6 bases from V and 4 bases from J, with 19 bases between. CDR1 is MNHEY and CDR2 is SVGEGT in the germline V gene. The CDR3 loop spans 17 amino acids. The CDR3 DNA follows: TGTGCCAGCAGCACAAAGGAGCCTACCACAGGGGCCAACGTCCTGACTTTC. It translates to CASSTKEPTTGANVLTF.

The V gene is TRBV3-1 (or the pseudogene TRBV3-2), the J gene TRBJ2-3, with D uncertain. Germline V CDR1 and CDR2: LGHDT, YNNKEL (reference sequence). The CDR3 totals 15 residues. Trimming removed 0 bases at V and 7 bases at J, with 14 bases between. CDR3 sequence reads: CASSQESAGIYTQYF. Written as DNA, the CDR3 is TGTGCCAGCAGCCAAGAATCCGCTGGTATCTATACGCAGTATTTT.

The count of this clone is one. The rearrangement links TRBV5-6 to TRBJ2-5; a possible D gene is TRBD2 (6 bases). The CDR3 totals 14 residues. The germline V and J ends were trimmed by 3 bases and 6 bases, with 15 bases remaining between them. From germline, CDR1 is SGHDT and CDR2 YYEEEE. The CDR3 DNA is TGTGCCAGCAGCTGGACGGAGGGTAGGAAGACCCAGTACTTC. It is translated as CASSWTEGRKTQYF.

CDR3 amino acids: CASSSDSHPREQYF. Here the CDR3 DNA reads TGTGCCAGCAGTTCCGACTCACACCCGCGCGAGCAGTACTTC. V is TRBV6-5 and J is TRBJ2-7; no reliable D call. V lost 4 bases to trimming and J lost 6 bases, with 16 bases between them. Per the germline V gene, CDR1 is MNHEY and CDR2 is SVGAGI. The CDR3 is 14 residues long.

The rearrangement joins TRBV5-1 to TRBJ2-7, with D perhaps TRBD2 (6 bases). With 2 bases removed from V and 0 bases from J, the gap between germline ends came to 21 bases. Germline values: CDR1 SGHRS, CDR2 YFSETQ. The CDR3 is 18 amino acids. The CDR3 is CASSFSPTRGSDSYEQYF. The CDR3 nucleotides read TGCGCCAGCAGCTTCTCCCCGACTAGAGGGAGCGACTCCTACGAGCAGTACTTC.